This TCR beta chain was captured by sequencing in a study of T cell responses to AZD1222 COVID-19 vaccine. Whole-study context: Pooled in the analysis were second doses at about 4 or about 12 weeks. Notes on the study in general: At baseline, just six AZD1222 recipients tested seropositive. The donor cohort was predominantly white British with a female majority, and clonal diversity may have been underestimated. Researchers took repertoire samples only after the peak T cell response had come.

The CDR3 totals 15 residues. J lost 2 bases, V lost 5 bases, and 3 bases had no gene match. Germline CDR1 is MNHEY and CDR2 is SMNVEV (reference sequence). Points on this clone: The antigen is not known.

Profiled with immunoSEQ multiplex PCR; TCRdb holds only in-frame clones, not every one. Of approximately 76,000 clones listed, approximately 90% were seen once; the top ten hold around 19%. This clonotype originated in an adult in good health. V usage is TRBV27 and J usage is TRBJ2-5, with 12 nucleotides matching TRBD2. The starting material was peripheral blood, obtained on day 0 of AZD1222 vaccination. The DNA for the CDR3 is TGTGCCAGCAGTCCCCTAGCGGGGGGGCAAGAGACCCAGTACTTC. It translates to CASSPLAGGQETQYF.